The text below deals with one T cell receptor (beta chain). Data came from immunoSEQ multiplex PCR; TCRdb stores just in-frame clones and leaves some out. The data hold about 300,000 clones, with more than 70% observed a single time. This CDR3 has 13 residues. The germline CDR1 and CDR2 sequences are ENHRY and SYGVKD. Trimming shortened V by 3 bases and J by 2 bases, and 7 bases separated the two germline ends. This sample is drawn from a study of blood T cell repertoires in COVID-19. The TCR originated in a young woman with COVID-19, enrolled during active disease. V is TRBV10-3 and J is TRBJ2-5; D gene ambiguous. The sample taken for sequencing was peripheral blood. The CDR3 reads CAISDHGQETQYF. The CDR3 DNA is TGTGCCATCAGTGATCACGGGCAAGAGACCCAGTACTTC.